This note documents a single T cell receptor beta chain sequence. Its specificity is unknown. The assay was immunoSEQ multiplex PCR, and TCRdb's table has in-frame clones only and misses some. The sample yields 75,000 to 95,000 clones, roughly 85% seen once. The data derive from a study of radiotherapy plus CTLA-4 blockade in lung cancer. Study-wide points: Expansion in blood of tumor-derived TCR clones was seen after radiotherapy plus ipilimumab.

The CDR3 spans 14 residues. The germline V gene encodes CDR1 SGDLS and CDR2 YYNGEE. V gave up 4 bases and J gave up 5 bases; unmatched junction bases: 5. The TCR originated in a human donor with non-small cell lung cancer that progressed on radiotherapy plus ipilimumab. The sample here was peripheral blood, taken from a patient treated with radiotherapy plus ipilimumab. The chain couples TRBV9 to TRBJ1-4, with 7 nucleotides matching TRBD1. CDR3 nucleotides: TGTGCCAGCAGCTTGACAGGGATCAATGAAAAACTGTTTTTT. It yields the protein CASSLTGINEKLFF.